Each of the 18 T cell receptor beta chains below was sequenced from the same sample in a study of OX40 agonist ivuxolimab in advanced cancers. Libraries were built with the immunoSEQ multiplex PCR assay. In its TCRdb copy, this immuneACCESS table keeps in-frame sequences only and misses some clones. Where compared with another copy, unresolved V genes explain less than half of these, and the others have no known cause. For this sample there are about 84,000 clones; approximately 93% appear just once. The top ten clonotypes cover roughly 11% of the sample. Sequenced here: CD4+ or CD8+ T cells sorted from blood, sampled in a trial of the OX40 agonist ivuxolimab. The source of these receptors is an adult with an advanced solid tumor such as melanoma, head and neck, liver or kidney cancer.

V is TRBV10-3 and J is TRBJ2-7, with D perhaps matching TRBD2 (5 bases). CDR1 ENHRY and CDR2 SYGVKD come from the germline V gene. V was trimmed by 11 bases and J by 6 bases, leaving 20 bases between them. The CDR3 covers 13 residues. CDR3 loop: CAPSRREGCEQYF. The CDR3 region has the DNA TGTGCCCCCTCCCGAAGAGAGGGATGCGAGCAGTACTTC.

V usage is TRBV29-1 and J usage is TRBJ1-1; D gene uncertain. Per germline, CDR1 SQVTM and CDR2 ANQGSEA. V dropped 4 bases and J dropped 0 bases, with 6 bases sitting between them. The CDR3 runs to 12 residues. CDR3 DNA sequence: TGCAGCGTTGGGTTAATGAACACTGAAGCTTTCTTT. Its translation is CSVGLMNTEAFF.

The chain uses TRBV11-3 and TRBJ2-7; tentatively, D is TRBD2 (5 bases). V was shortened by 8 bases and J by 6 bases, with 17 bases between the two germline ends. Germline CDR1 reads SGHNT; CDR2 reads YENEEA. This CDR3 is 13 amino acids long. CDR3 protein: CASCGGSVTEQYF. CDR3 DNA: TGTGCCAGCTGCGGCGGGTCCGTTACCGAGCAGTACTTC.

This CDR3 reads CASTPRENTEAFF. CDR3 DNA sequence: TGTGCCAGTACCCCTCGGGAGAACACTGAAGCTTTCTTT. The chain is built from TRBV19 and TRBJ1-1; no reliable D call. The germline V gene has CDR1 LNHDA and CDR2 SQIVND (reference sequence). This CDR3 is 13 amino acids long. V was clipped by 7 bases and J by 1 base, with 10 bases between them.

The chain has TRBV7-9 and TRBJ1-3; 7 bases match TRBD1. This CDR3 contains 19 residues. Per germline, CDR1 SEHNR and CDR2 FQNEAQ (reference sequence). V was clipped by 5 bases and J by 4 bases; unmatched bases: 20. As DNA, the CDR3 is TGTGCCAGCAGCCCGCCCTCGTTTGAGGGGGCGAATCCCGGAAACACCATATATTTT. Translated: CASSPPSFEGANPGNTIYF.

The DNA of the CDR3 is TGTGCCAGCAGCTTACCTGGAAACACCATATATTTT. It codes for CASSLPGNTIYF. This chain uses TRBV7-2 with TRBJ1-3; D not certain. Germline loops: CDR1 SGHTA, CDR2 FQGNSA. V was clipped by 2 bases and J by 2 bases, with 1 base between them. This CDR3 has 12 residues.

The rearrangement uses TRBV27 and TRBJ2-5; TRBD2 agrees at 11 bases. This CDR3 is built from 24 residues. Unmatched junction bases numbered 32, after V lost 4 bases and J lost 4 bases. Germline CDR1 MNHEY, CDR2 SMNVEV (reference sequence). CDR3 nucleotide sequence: TGTGCCAGCAGTTCAAGGTCCTTTTTCGCTGGGACTAGCGGAAAAAAGGCCAAGGGAGAGACCCAGTACTTC. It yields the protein CASSSRSFFAGTSGKKAKGETQYF.

CDR3 sequence (DNA): TGTGCCTGGAGTGCGGGCAGTACCTACGAGCAGTACTTC. Translation: CAWSAGSTYEQYF. This chain joins TRBV30 and TRBJ2-7; D ambiguous. CDR1 and CDR2 from the germline V gene are GTSNPN and SVGIG (reference sequence). V shed 1 base and J shed 2 bases, with 9 bases lying between them. The CDR3 covers 13 residues.

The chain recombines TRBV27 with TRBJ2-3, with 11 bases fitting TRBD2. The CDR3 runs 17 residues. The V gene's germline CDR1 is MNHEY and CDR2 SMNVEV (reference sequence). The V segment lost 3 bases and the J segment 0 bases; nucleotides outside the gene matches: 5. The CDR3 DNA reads TGTGCCAGCAGTTTGGGGACTAGCGGAACAAGCACAGATACGCAGTATTTT. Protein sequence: CASSLGTSGTSTDTQYF.

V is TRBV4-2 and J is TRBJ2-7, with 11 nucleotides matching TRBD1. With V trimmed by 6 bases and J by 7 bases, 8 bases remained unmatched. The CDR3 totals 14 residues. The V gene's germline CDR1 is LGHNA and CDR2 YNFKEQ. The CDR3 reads CASSLGQGAGEQYF. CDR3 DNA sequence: TGTGCCAGCAGTCTCGGACAGGGGGCAGGGGAGCAGTACTTC.

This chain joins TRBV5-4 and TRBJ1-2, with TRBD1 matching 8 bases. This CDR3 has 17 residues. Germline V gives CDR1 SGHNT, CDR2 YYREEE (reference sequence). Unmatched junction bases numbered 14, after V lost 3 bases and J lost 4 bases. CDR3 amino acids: CASSWGGTGGAGYGYTF. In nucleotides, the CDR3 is TGTGCCAGCAGCTGGGGGGGGACAGGAGGCGCGGGCTATGGCTACACCTTC.

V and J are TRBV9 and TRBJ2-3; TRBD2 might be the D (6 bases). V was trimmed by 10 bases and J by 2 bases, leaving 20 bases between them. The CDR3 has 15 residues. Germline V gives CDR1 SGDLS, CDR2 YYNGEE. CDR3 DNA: TGTGCCTGCTCTTCGACCGGGAGCAACACAGATACGCAGTATTTT. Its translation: CACSSTGSNTDTQYF.

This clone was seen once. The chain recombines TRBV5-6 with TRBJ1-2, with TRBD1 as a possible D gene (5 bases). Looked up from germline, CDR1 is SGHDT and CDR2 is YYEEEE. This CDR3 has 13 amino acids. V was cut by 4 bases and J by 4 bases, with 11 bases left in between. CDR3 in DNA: TGTGCCAGCAGCCTCGGACACCTCTATGGCTACACCTTC. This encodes CASSLGHLYGYTF.

The CDR3: CASSYQREVGNEQFF. The DNA for the CDR3 is TGTGCCAGCAGTTACCAAAGGGAGGTGGGCAATGAGCAGTTCTTC. This chain uses TRBV6-6 with TRBJ2-1; possible D gene TRBD2, 6 bases. Trimming took off 2 bases at V and 6 bases at J, with 14 bases between the two ends. The germline gives CDR1 MNHNY, CDR2 SVGAGI (reference sequence). The CDR3 loop spans 15 amino acids.

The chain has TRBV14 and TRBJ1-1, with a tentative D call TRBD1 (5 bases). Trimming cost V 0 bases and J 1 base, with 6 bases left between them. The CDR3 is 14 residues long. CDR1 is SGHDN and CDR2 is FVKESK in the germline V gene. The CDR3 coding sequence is TGTGCCAGCAGCCAAGAAGACAGGAACACTGAAGCTTTCTTT. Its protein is CASSQEDRNTEAFF.

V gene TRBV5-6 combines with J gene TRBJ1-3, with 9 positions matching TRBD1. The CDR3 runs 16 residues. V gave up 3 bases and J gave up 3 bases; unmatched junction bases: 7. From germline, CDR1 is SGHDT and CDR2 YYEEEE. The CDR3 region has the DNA TGTGCCAGCAGCTGGCTGACAGGGGGAAATGGAAACACCATATATTTT. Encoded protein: CASSWLTGGNGNTIYF.

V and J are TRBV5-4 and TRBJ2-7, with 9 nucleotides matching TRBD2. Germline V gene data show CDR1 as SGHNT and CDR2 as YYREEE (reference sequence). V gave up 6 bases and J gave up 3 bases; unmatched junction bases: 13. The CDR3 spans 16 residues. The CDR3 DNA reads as TGTGCCAGCACCGCCAGGGGAGCGGGAGGAAACTACGAGCAGTACTTC. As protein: CASTARGAGGNYEQYF.

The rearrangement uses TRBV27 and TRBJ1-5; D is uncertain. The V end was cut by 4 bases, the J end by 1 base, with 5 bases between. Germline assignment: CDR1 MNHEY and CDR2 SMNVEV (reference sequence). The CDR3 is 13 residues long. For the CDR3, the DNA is TGTGCCAGCAGTTCATCGAGCAATCAGCCCCAGCATTTT. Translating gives CASSSSSNQPQHF.